What follows are 29 T cell receptor beta chains derived from one specimen sequenced in a study of T cells in Graves' hyperthyroidism and ophthalmopathy. The source material, RNA transcripts, was used to amplify TCR beta CDR3 regions. During a first-round RT-PCR of the TCR CDR3, the HTBI primer set was used. TCRdb redid the calling of the multiplex PCR reads with MiXCR, one entry per CDR3 protein. The sample holds roughly 520,000 distinct CDR3 sequences; approximately 25% are singletons and the top ten take 11%. Sequenced: blood. These receptors were obtained from a woman between 25 and 40 years old with Graves' ophthalmopathy.

This clonotype was observed a few times. The chain uses TRBV27 and TRBJ1-5; D is undetermined. The length of the CDR3 is 14 residues. V was cut by 3 bases and J by 6 bases, with 12 bases left in between. CDR1 and CDR2 (germline): MNHEY, SMNVEV (reference sequence). The CDR3 sequence is CASSLRAHGQPQHF. CDR3 coding DNA: TGTGCCAGCAGTTTGAGAGCCCACGGTCAGCCCCAGCATTTT.

In its sample, this clonotype was seen many times. V usage is TRBV7-9 and J usage is TRBJ2-7; TRBD1 agrees at 8 bases. Losses at the gene ends were 5 bases for V and 3 bases for J; bases not matched to a gene: 6. In germline, CDR1 is SEHNR, CDR2 FQNEAQ (reference sequence). There are 14 residues in the CDR3. CDR3 DNA sequence: TGTGCCAGCAGCCTAGAAGGGACAGGCTACGAGCAGTACTTC. Residues: CASSLEGTGYEQYF.

This clonotype was recorded many times. The chain links TRBV6-5 to TRBJ2-7; D not resolved. Trimming shortened V by 2 bases and J by 0 bases, and 17 bases separated the two germline ends. CDR1 and CDR2 (germline): MNHEY, SVGAGI. The CDR3 totals 17 residues. CDR3 coding DNA: TGTGCCAGCAGTTACAACGTCCTGGGCAGGAGCTCCTACGAGCAGTACTTC. Its protein product is CASSYNVLGRSSYEQYF.

There are many counts of this clonotype. J is TRBJ2-6 and V is TRBV7-3; maybe TRBD2 (5 bases). Germline V gene lookup returns CDR1 SGHTA and CDR2 FQGTGA. This CDR3 comprises 18 residues. Deletions cut 2 bases from V and 0 bases from J, with 14 bases between. The CDR3 reads CASSLVGLASSGANVLTF. The CDR3 DNA is TGTGCCAGCAGCTTAGTGGGCCTAGCTTCCTCTGGGGCCAACGTCCTGACTTTC.

This clonotype has a single count. The chain joins TRBV28 to TRBJ2-2; D is undetermined. V was clipped by 8 bases and J by 2 bases, with 21 bases between them. This CDR3 has 17 residues. From germline, CDR1 is MDHEN and CDR2 SYDVKM. The CDR3 nucleotides read TGTGCCAGCTCCTCAAAACTACTAAGCGTAAACACCGGGGAGCTGTTTTTT. Protein product: CASSSKLLSVNTGELFF.

This clonotype has ten or more counts. The chain recombines TRBV3-1 with TRBJ1-2, with unresolved D. With 3 bases removed from V and 6 bases from J, the gap between germline ends came to 11 bases. The length of the CDR3 is 13 residues. Germline V CDR1 and CDR2: LGHDT, YNNKEL (reference sequence). CDR3 in DNA: TGTGCCAGCAGCCACATAACCCTAGATGGCTACACCTTC. It translates to CASSHITLDGYTF.

V gene TRBV12-3 or TRBV12-4 combines with J gene TRBJ2-7; TRBD1 is a possible D gene (6 bases). The V end lost 5 bases, the J end lost 6 bases, and 14 bases lay between the germline ends. The CDR3 is 13 amino acids. CDR3 DNA: TGTGCCAGCAGTCGACAGGAAAGAGGCGAGCAGTACTTC. This translates into CASSRQERGEQYF.

This clonotype was recorded many times. This rearrangement joins TRBV4-1 to TRBJ1-5; D is perhaps TRBD1 (6 bases). The CDR3 covers 17 residues. Between the trimmed V and J ends, which lost 3 bases and 3 bases, there was a span of 18 bases. CDR1 and CDR2 from the germline V gene are MGHRA and YSYEKL. The CDR3 here is CASSHPWRGGLNQPQHF. The CDR3 nucleotides are TGCGCCAGCAGCCACCCTTGGAGGGGGGGCCTCAATCAGCCCCAGCATTTT.

Many counts were recorded for this clonotype. The J gene is TRBJ1-2, the V gene TRBV27; D is unresolved. Looked up from germline, CDR1 is MNHEY and CDR2 is SMNVEV (reference sequence). V was trimmed by 5 bases and J by 4 bases, leaving 17 bases between them. The CDR3 contains 15 residues. The CDR3 loop reads CASSPTPGPLYGYTF. The DNA for the CDR3 is TGTGCCAGCAGTCCCACCCCCGGGCCTCTCTATGGCTACACCTTC.

V gene TRBV20-1 combines with J gene TRBJ2-7, with 7 positions matching TRBD1. CDR1 DFQATT and CDR2 SNEGSKA come from the germline V gene (reference sequence). Trimming cost V 3 bases and J 3 bases; bases outside gene matches: 8. The CDR3 runs to 14 residues. CDR3 sequence (DNA): TGCAGTGCTAGGGGGCCGGACAGGAACTACGAGCAGTACTTC. Residues: CSARGPDRNYEQYF.

The sample holds many counts of this clonotype. With a much larger clone just one base away, this may be a read error. The V call is TRBV12-3 or TRBV12-4, the J call TRBJ2-6; a possible D gene is TRBD1 (6 bases). The CDR3 is 17 amino acids. As DNA, the CDR3 is TGTGCCAGCAGTTACACCCTTGGGGACACTGGGGCCAACGCCCTGACTTTC. It encodes CASSYTLGDTGANALTF.

The table lists this clonotype with a count of one. This sequence joins TRBV12-3 or TRBV12-4 and TRBJ2-7; D call uncertain. This CDR3 region has 14 residues. Between the trimmed V and J ends, which lost 6 bases and 2 bases, there was a span of 14 bases. CDR3 coding DNA: TGTGCCAGCAGCCACCCGGACCATCCCTACGAGCAGTACTTC. Its protein product is CASSHPDHPYEQYF.

This clonotype appeared many times. The chain carries TRBV20-1 and TRBJ2-7; D unresolved. Trimming removed 6 bases from V and 0 bases from J, with 12 bases in between. Germline CDR1 and CDR2: DFQATT and SNEGSKA (reference sequence). The CDR3 has 13 amino acids. CDR3 in DNA: TGCAGTGCATCGGACGGACCCTCCTACGAGCAGTACTTC. Translating gives CSASDGPSYEQYF.

V and J are TRBV6-1 and TRBJ1-1, with a possible D match to TRBD1 (6 bases). Germline V gives CDR1 MNHNS, CDR2 SASEGT. The CDR3 runs to 13 residues. V dropped 4 bases and J dropped 8 bases, with 14 bases sitting between them. The CDR3 coding sequence is TGTGCCAGCAGTGCGGGACACGGAATCGAAGCTTTCTTT. Translation: CASSAGHGIEAFF.

J is TRBJ1-1 and V is TRBV6-1; D gene unclear. Per germline, CDR1 MNHNS and CDR2 SASEGT. The CDR3 has 13 residues. V dropped 8 bases and J dropped 0 bases, with 10 bases sitting between them. As DNA, the CDR3 is TGTGCCAGCGTGGCCAGGATGAACACTGAAGCTTTCTTT. Its translation: CASVARMNTEAFF.

This clonotype has a count of ten or more. The chain uses TRBV4-2 and TRBJ2-5; 7 nucleotides line up with TRBD1. This CDR3 spans 18 amino acids. V shed 1 base, J shed 0 bases, and the junction held 11 bases outside the gene matches. Looked up from germline, CDR1 is LGHNA and CDR2 is YNFKEQ. The CDR3 sequence is CASSQAIAGTVNQETQYF. Written as DNA, the CDR3 is TGTGCCAGCAGCCAAGCAATTGCCGGGACAGTTAACCAAGAGACCCAGTACTTC.

In its sample, this clonotype was seen a few times. The chain carries TRBV28 and TRBJ2-2, with D tentatively TRBD1 or TRBD2 (6 bases each). Germline lookup yields CDR1 MDHEN and CDR2 SYDVKM. V lost 4 bases to trimming and J lost 3 bases, with 12 bases between them. CDR3 length: 15 residues. Written as DNA, the CDR3 is TGTGCCAGCAGTTCGGGGGCGCGGGACACCGGGGAGCTGTTTTTT. Translation gives CASSSGARDTGELFF.

The chain joins TRBV10-3 to TRBJ1-2; 7 nucleotides match TRBD1. There are 13 residues in the CDR3. Trimming removed 10 bases from V and 5 bases from J; junction bases left unmatched: 10. From germline, CDR1 is ENHRY and CDR2 SYGVKD. CDR3 DNA: TGTGCCAGCACCAAAGGGACAGTATATGGCTACACCTTC. It yields the protein CASTKGTVYGYTF.

This clonotype was seen a handful of times. The chain links TRBV29-1 to TRBJ2-7; D call uncertain. CDR3 length: 12 residues. Trimming shortened V by 4 bases and J by 4 bases, and 11 bases separated the two germline ends. Per germline, CDR1 SQVTM and CDR2 ANQGSEA. This CDR3 is CSVGPSTYEQYF. The CDR3 DNA follows: TGCAGCGTTGGGCCAAGTACATACGAGCAGTACTTC.

This clonotype was counted at least ten times. The chain has TRBV6-1 and TRBJ2-7; TRBD2 aligns across 7 bases. This CDR3 is 18 amino acids long. Germline CDR1 MNHNS, CDR2 SASEGT. V shed 1 base, J shed 3 bases, and the junction held 15 bases outside the gene matches. Here the CDR3 reads CASSEDVPRGRAGYEQYF. CDR3 DNA: TGTGCCAGCAGTGAAGACGTCCCTCGTGGGAGGGCCGGCTACGAGCAGTACTTC.

This clonotype was counted between two and nine times. The chain combines TRBV6-1 with TRBJ2-3, with D perhaps matching TRBD2 (6 bases). V dropped 7 bases and J dropped 1 base, with 12 bases sitting between them. Germline V gives CDR1 MNHNS, CDR2 SASEGT. The CDR3 covers 14 residues. The CDR3 loop is CASTGTGGTDTQYF. The CDR3 nucleotides read TGTGCCAGCACCGGGACTGGGGGCACAGATACGCAGTATTTT.

This clonotype was seen many times. The chain couples TRBV29-1 to TRBJ2-7; 11 bases are a match to TRBD2. V gave up 1 base and J gave up 6 bases; unmatched junction bases: 5. Germline V gives CDR1 SQVTM, CDR2 ANQGSEA. The CDR3 contains 14 residues. The CDR3 DNA follows: TGCAGCGTTGAAGGGGCTAGCGGGGGGTCCGAGCAGTACTTC. Residues: CSVEGASGGSEQYF.

The chain employs TRBV24-1 and TRBJ1-5; no definite D call. Germline V lookup: CDR1 KGHDR, CDR2 SFDVKD. Trimming pared 3 bases from V and 2 bases from J, leaving 10 bases between. This CDR3 contains 15 residues. The DNA for the CDR3 is TGTGCCACCAGTGATGGGCGGAACCGCAATCAGCCCCAGCATTTT. Translating it yields CATSDGRNRNQPQHF.

V gene TRBV28 combines with J gene TRBJ2-2, with 9 bases lining up with TRBD2. With 3 bases clipped from V and 4 bases from J, the junction kept 3 bases outside the gene matches. The germline V gene encodes CDR1 MDHEN and CDR2 SYDVKM. The CDR3 extends over 15 amino acids. The DNA for the CDR3 is TGTGCCAGCAGTTTGGAACTAGCGGGCACCGGGGAGCTGTTTTTT. It is translated as CASSLELAGTGELFF.

This clonotype appeared many times. The V call is TRBV12-3 or TRBV12-4, the J call TRBJ1-1, with no clear D. The V end was cut by 3 bases, the J end by 0 bases, with 11 bases between. CDR3 length: 15 amino acids. The CDR3: CASSLVSYMNTEAFF. The DNA for the CDR3 is TGTGCCAGCAGTTTGGTCAGCTACATGAACACTGAAGCTTTCTTT.

This clonotype was found many times. The rearrangement links TRBV7-9 to TRBJ1-1; TRBD1 is a possible D gene (5 bases). The CDR3 is 13 amino acids. The germline V gene encodes CDR1 SEHNR and CDR2 FQNEAQ (reference sequence). V was pared by 3 bases and J by 5 bases, with 10 bases between. As DNA, the CDR3 is TGTGCCAGCAGCTTTGACCAGGGTACTGAAGCTTTCTTT. Translated, it gives CASSFDQGTEAFF.

The chain combines TRBV6-1 with TRBJ2-2, with no clear D. This CDR3 region has 14 residues. The V and J ends lost 3 bases and 2 bases respectively, with 7 bases between them. Per germline, CDR1 MNHNS and CDR2 SASEGT. CDR3 nucleotides: TGTGCCAGCAGTGATGGGGTTAACACCGGGGAGCTGTTTTTT. Encoded protein: CASSDGVNTGELFF.

This clonotype was picked up many times. The rearrangement joins TRBV2 to TRBJ1-1, with D possibly being TRBD1 (5 bases). This CDR3 contains 13 residues. Germline V CDR1 and CDR2: SNHLY, FYNNEI. The ends were cut back, 5 bases at V and 4 bases at J, with 11 bases in the middle. The CDR3 sequence is CASSILTVTEAFF. CDR3 coding DNA: TGTGCCAGCAGTATTCTGACAGTCACTGAAGCTTTCTTT.

This rearrangement joins TRBV12-3 or TRBV12-4 to TRBJ1-2; possibly TRBD1 for D (5 bases). Trimming removed 3 bases at V and 8 bases at J, with 13 bases between. The CDR3 runs to 13 residues. The CDR3 region has the DNA TGTGCCAGCAGTTTCCAGGGCGGCACGGGCTACACCTTC. Residues: CASSFQGGTGYTF.